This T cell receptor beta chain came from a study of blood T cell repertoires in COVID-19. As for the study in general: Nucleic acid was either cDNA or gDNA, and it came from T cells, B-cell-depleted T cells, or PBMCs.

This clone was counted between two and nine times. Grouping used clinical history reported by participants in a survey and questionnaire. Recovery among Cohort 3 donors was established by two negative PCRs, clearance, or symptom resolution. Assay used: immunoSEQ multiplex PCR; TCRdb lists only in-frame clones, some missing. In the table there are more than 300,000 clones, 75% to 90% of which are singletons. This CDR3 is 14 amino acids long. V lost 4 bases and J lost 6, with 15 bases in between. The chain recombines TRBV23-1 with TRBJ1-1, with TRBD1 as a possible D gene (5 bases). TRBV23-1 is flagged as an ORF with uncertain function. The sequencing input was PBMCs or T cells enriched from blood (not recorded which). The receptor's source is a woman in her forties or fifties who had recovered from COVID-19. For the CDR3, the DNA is TGCGCCAGCAGTCCTAAGGGGCGGGACCCTGAAGCTTTCTTT. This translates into CASSPKGRDPEAFF.